The TCR beta chain under discussion was sequenced for a study of blood T cell repertoires in COVID-19. Study overall: COVID-19 samples collected from the United States, Italy and Spain covered acute and convalescent phases.

There are 13 residues in the CDR3. The protocol was immunoSEQ multiplex PCR, while the TCRdb copy is restricted to in-frame clones and leaves out a portion. The data show 50,000 or so clones, 80% to 85% seen once. The origin of this receptor is a man aged 65 to 85 with acute or convalescent COVID-19. The chain links TRBV21-1 to TRBJ1-4; the table names TRBD1, a call not compared with the DNA. TRBV21-1 constitutes a pseudogene. The sample taken for sequencing was peripheral blood. The CDR3 is CASSKVDKLKLFF. DNA for the CDR3: TGTGCCAGCAGCAAAGTGGACAAACTTAAACTGTTTTTT.